The T cell receptor (beta chain) described here comes from a study of technical replicates of blood from a few donors. TCRdb keeps only in-frame clones here, not all; method: immunoSEQ multiplex PCR. Among around 56,000 clones, about 95% were seen once, and the ten largest hold about 3.2%. The CDR3 consists of 13 residues. CDR1 is SGHTA, CDR2 FQGTGA, per germline. Trimming pared 5 bases from V and 4 bases from J, leaving 11 bases between. The receptor was derived from a human donor in good health. Some clones in this sample may be carry-over from other donors' samples. The sample consisted of PBMCs. The chain employs TRBV7-3 and TRBJ1-1; D not resolved. CDR3 protein: CASSPSPGTEAFF. In DNA form, the CDR3 reads TGTGCCAGCAGCCCGTCACCCGGCACTGAAGCTTTCTTT.